The 9 T cell receptor beta chains in this list originate from one sample, sequenced in a study of CD8+CD57+ T cells in acquired aplastic anemia. For sequencing, patients were chosen who had shown expansion of CD8+CD57+ cells by flow cytometry. The use of genomic DNA as template underpinned the TCR beta VDJ and CDR3 profiling. TCRdb reanalysed the reads using MiXCR and keeps one entry per CDR3 protein. The data contain some 160,000 distinct CDR3 sequences, around 48% of them seen just once; the ten biggest clones take up more than 30%. The sequenced sample was sorted CD4+, CD8+, or CD8+CD57+ T cells (not recorded which) from PBMCs. The receptors derive from a human donor with aplastic anemia.

This clonotype was observed at least ten times. The rearrangement links TRBV3-1 to TRBJ2-6; no reliable D call. Trimming removed 2 bases at V and 1 base at J, with 6 bases between. This CDR3 region has 15 residues. Looked up from germline, CDR1 is LGHDT and CDR2 is YNNKEL (reference sequence). The CDR3 loop reads CASSQRVSGANVLTF. In DNA, the CDR3 is TGTGCCAGCAGCCAAAGAGTGTCTGGGGCCAACGTCCTGACTTTC.

The V call is TRBV27, the J call TRBJ2-2; D remains unclear. This CDR3 is 14 amino acids long. With 0 bases removed from V and 6 bases from J, the gap between germline ends came to 8 bases. The germline gives CDR1 MNHEY, CDR2 SMNVEV (reference sequence). The chain's CDR3 is CASSLSVLAGELFF. The CDR3 nucleotides are TGTGCCAGCAGTTTATCCGTGTTAGCCGGGGAGCTGTTTTTT.

The J gene is TRBJ2-2, the V gene TRBV29-1; TRBD2 matches 7 bases. The CDR3 totals 15 residues. Looked up from germline, CDR1 is SQVTM and CDR2 is ANQGSEA. For the CDR3, the DNA is TGCAGTTACGGGGTAGCGGGTCCGAACACCGGGGAGCTGTTTTTT. Amino acids: CSYGVAGPNTGELFF.

The V gene is TRBV7-9, the J gene TRBJ2-2; D perhaps matches TRBD2 (6 bases). CDR3 size: 15 residues. Germline V gene lookup returns CDR1 SEHNR and CDR2 FQNEAQ (reference sequence). The DNA for the CDR3 is TGTGCTAGCGGCTCACCCTACTCCTACCCCGGGGAGCTGTTTTTT. It specifies CASGSPYSYPGELFF.

With respect to this clonotype: One end of the junction fails to match germline, which may point to a read error. The chain links TRBV24-1 to TRBJ2-1, with TRBD2 matching 9 bases. The germline V gene has CDR1 KGHDR and CDR2 SFDVKD. The CDR3 is made up of 15 amino acids. The CDR3 loop reads CATSDLAGGLKEQLF. The CDR3 DNA reads TGTGCCACCAGTGATTTGGCGGGAGGGTTGAAGGAGCAGTTATTC.

CDR3 residues: CASSYSGGASETQYF. The CDR3 region has the DNA TGTGCCAGCAGTTACTCGGGGGGGGCCTCGGAGACCCAGTACTTC. The chain links TRBV6-5 to TRBJ2-7, with a tentative D call TRBD2 (7 bases). TRBJ2-5 matches the DNA end more closely, so the J call is doubtful. The CDR3 spans 15 residues. CDR1 is MNHEY and CDR2 is SVGAGI in the germline V gene.

The table lists this clonotype with many counts. The chain joins TRBV12-3 or TRBV12-4 to TRBJ2-7; the D gene is possibly TRBD2 (5 bases). Trimming left V 3 bases short and J 0 bases short, with 15 bases between. The CDR3 is 16 amino acids. This CDR3 reads CASSFGPPGSSYEQYF. The CDR3 nucleotides are TGTGCCAGCAGTTTTGGCCCACCGGGATCCTCCTACGAGCAGTACTTC.

This clonotype was counted many times. V and J are TRBV5-5 and TRBJ2-7; D may be TRBD2 (5 bases). Trimming shortened V by 2 bases and J by 3 bases, and 9 bases separated the two germline ends. The germline V gene has CDR1 SGHKS and CDR2 YYEKEE (reference sequence). The CDR3 length is 13 residues. As DNA, the CDR3 is TGTGCCAGCAGCTTACTAGAAGGCTACGAGCAGTACTTC. Residues: CASSLLEGYEQYF.

As regards this clonotype: A read error may explain this, as a much larger clone is one base away. The chain employs TRBV4-2 and TRBJ2-3; tentative D call: TRBD2 (6 bases). Trimming removed 2 bases at V and 3 bases at J, with 21 bases between. Germline V gene data show CDR1 as LGHNA and CDR2 as YNFKEQ. This CDR3 contains 18 residues. The CDR3 sequence: CASSQRLVADGLTDTQYF. In DNA, the CDR3 is TGTGCCAGCAGCCAACGACTAGTGGCAGATGGACTTACAGATACGCAGTATTTT.